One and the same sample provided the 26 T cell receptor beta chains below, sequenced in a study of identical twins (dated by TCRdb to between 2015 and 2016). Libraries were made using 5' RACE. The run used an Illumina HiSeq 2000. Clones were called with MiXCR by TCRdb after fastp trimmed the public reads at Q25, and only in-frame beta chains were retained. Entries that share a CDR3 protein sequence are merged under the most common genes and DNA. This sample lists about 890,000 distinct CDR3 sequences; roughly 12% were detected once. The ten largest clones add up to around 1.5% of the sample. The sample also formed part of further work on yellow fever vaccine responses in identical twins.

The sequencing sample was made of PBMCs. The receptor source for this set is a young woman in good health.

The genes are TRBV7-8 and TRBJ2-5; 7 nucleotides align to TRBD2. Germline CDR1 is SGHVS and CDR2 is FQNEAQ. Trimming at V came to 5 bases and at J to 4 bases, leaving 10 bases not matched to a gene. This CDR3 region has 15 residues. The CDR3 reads CASSHIAGGRETQYF. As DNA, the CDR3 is TGTGCCAGCAGCCACATAGCCGGGGGGAGAGAGACCCAGTACTTC.

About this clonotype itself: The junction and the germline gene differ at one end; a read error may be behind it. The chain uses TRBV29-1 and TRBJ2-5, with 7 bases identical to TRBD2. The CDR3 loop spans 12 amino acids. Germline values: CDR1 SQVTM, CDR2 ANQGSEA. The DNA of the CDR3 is TGCAGCAGCGGGACTCCCCAAGAGATCCAGTACTTC. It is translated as CSSGTPQEIQYF.

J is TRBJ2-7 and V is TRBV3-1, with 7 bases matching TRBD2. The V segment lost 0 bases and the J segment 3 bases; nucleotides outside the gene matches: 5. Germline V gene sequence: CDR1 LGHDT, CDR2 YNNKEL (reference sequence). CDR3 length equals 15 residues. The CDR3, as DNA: TGTGCCAGCAGCCAAGAATTGGGAGGGGACTACGAGCAGTACTTC. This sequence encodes CASSQELGGDYEQYF.

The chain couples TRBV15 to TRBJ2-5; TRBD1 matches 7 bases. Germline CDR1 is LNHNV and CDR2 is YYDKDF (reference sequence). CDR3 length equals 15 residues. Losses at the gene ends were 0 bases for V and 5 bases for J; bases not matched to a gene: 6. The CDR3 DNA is TGTGCCACCAGCAGAGATCAAGGGGGCACGGAGACCCAGTACTTC. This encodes CATSRDQGGTETQYF. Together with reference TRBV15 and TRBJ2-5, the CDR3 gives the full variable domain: DAMVIQNPRYQVTQFGKPVTLSCSQTLNHNVMYWYQQKSSQAPKLLFHYYDKDFNNEADTPDNFQSRRPNTSFCFLDIRSPGLGDTAMYLCATSRDQGGTETQYFGPGTRLLVL.

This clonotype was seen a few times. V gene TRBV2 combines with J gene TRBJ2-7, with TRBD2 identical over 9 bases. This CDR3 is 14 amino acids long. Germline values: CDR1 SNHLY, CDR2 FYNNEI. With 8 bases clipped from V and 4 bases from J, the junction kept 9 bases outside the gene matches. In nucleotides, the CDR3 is TGTGCCAGCGGCTATAGCGGGAGTTCATACGAGCAGTACTTC. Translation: CASGYSGSSYEQYF.

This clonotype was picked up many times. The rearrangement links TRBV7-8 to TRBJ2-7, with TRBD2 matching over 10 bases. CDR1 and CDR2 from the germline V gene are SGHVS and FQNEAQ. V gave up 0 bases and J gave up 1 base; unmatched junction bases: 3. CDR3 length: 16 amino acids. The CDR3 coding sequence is TGTGCCAGCAGCTTAGCCTCTAGCGGGAGTTCCTACGAGCAGTACTTC. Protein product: CASSLASSGSSYEQYF. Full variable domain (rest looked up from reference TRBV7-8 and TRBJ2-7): GAGVSQSPRYKVAKRGQDVALRCDPISGHVSLFWYQQALGQGPEFLTYFQNEAQLDKSGLPSDRFFAERPEGSVSTLKIQRTQQEDSAVYLCASSLASSGSSYEQYFGPGTRLTVT.

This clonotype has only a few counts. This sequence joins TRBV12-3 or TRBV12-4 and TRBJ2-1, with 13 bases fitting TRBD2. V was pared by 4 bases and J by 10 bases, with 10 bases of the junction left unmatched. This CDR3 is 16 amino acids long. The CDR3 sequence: CASSSRTSGRVGEQFF. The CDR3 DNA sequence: TGTGCCAGCAGTTCCCGGACTAGCGGGAGAGTTGGGGAGCAGTTCTTC.

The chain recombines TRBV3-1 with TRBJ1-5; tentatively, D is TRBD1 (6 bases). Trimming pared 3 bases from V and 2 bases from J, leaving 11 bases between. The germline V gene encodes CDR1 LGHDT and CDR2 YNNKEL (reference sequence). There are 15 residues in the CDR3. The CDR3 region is CASSQGPGGNQPQHF. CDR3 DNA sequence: TGTGCCAGCAGCCAGGGTCCAGGGGGCAATCAGCCCCAGCATTTT.

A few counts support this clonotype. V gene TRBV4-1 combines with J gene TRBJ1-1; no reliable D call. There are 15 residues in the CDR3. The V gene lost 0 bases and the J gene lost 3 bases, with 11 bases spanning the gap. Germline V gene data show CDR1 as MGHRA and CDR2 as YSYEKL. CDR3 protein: CASSQDRWSDTEAFF. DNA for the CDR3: TGCGCCAGCAGCCAAGATAGGTGGTCGGACACTGAAGCTTTCTTT.

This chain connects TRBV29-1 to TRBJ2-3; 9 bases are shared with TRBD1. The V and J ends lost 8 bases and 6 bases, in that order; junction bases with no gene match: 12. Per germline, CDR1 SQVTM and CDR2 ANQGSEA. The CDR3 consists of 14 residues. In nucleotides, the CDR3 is TGCAGCCACACGCGCGGACAGGGGTTCGATACGCAGTATTTT. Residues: CSHTRGQGFDTQYF.

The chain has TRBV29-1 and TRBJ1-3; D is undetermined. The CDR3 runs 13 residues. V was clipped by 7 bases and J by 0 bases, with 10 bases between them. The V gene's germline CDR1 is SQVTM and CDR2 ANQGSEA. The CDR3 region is CSGGDPSGNTIYF. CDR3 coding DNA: TGCAGCGGGGGAGACCCCTCTGGAAACACCATATATTTT. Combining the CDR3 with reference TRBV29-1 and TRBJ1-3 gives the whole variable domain SAVISQKPSRDICQRGTSLTIQCQVDSQVTMMFWYRQQPGQSLTLIATANQGSEATYESGFVIDKFPISRPNLTFSTLTVSNMSPEDSSIYLCSGGDPSGNTIYFGEGSWLTVV.

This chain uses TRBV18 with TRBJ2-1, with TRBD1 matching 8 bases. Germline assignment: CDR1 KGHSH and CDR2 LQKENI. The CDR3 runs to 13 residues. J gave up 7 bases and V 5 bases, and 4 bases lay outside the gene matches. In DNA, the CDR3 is TGTGCCAGCTCATCCCAGGGGGCTAATGAGCAGTTCTTC. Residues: CASSSQGANEQFF. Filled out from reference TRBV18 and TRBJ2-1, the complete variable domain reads NAGVMQNPRHLVRRRGQEARLRCSPMKGHSHVYWYRQLPEEGLKFMVYLQKENIIDESGMPKERFSAEFPKEGPSILRIQQVVRGDSAAYFCASSSQGANEQFFGPGTRLTVL.

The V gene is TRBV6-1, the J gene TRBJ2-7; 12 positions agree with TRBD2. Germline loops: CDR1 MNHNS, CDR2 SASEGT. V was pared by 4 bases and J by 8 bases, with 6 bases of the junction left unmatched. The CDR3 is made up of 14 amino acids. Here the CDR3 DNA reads TGTGCCAGCAGTGGAGGACTAGCGGGGAATCAGCAGTACGTC. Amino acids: CASSGGLAGNQQYV.

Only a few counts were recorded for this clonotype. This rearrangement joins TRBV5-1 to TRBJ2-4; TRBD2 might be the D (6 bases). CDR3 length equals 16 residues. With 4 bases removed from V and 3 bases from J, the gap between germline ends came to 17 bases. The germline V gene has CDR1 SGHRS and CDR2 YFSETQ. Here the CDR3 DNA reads TGCGCCAGCAGCCTGAGACTAGTCGGAGACAAAAACATTCAGTACTTC. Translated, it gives CASSLRLVGDKNIQYF.

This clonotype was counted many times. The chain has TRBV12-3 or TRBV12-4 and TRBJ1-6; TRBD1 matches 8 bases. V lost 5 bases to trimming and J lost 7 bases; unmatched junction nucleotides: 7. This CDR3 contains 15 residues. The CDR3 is CASSIRQGRNSPLHF. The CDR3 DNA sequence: TGTGCCAGCAGTATCAGACAGGGGCGGAATTCACCCCTCCACTTT.

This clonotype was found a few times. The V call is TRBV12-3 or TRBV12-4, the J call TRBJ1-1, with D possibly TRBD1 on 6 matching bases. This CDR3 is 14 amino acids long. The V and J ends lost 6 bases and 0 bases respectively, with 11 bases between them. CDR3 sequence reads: CASRAGEVNTEAFF. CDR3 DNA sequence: TGTGCCAGCAGGGCAGGGGAAGTGAACACTGAAGCTTTCTTT.

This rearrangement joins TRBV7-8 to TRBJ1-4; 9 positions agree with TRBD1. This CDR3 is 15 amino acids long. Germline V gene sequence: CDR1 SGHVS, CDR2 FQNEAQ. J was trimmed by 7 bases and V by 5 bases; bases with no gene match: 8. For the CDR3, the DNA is TGTGCCAGCAGCCCATCACAGGGGGCGAGTGAAAAACTGTTTTTT. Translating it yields CASSPSQGASEKLFF. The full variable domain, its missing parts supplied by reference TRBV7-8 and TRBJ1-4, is GAGVSQSPRYKVAKRGQDVALRCDPISGHVSLFWYQQALGQGPEFLTYFQNEAQLDKSGLPSDRFFAERPEGSVSTLKIQRTQQEDSAVYLCASSPSQGASEKLFFGSGTQLSVL.

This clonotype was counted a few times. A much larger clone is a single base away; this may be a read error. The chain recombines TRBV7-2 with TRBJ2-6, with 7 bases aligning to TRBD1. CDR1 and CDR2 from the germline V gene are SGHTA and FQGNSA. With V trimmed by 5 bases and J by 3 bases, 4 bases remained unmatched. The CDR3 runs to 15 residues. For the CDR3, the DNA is TGTGCCAGCAGCCAACAGGGGTTTGGGGCCAACGTCCTGACTTTC. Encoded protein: CASSQQGFGANVLTF.

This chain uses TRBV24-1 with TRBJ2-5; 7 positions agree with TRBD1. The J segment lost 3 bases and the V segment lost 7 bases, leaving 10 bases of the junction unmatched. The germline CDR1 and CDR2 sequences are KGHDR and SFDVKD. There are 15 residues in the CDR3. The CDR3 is CATSETGTAKETQYF. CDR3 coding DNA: TGTGCCACCAGCGAAACCGGGACAGCAAAAGAGACCCAGTACTTC.

The CDR3 is CSAPGLGQETQYF. The CDR3 DNA is TGCAGTGCCCCGGGACTAGGGCAAGAGACCCAGTACTTC. The chain has TRBV20-1 and TRBJ2-5, with TRBD2 matching 8 bases. The CDR3 totals 13 residues. Trimming cost V 6 bases and J 2 bases; bases outside gene matches: 5. From germline, CDR1 is DFQATT and CDR2 SNEGSKA (reference sequence).

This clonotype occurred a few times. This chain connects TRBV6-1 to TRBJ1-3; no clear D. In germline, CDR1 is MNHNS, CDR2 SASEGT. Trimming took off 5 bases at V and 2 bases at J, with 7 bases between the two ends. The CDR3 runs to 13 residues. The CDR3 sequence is CASSRYAGNTIYF. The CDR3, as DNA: TGTGCCAGCAGTCGTTATGCTGGAAACACCATATATTTT.

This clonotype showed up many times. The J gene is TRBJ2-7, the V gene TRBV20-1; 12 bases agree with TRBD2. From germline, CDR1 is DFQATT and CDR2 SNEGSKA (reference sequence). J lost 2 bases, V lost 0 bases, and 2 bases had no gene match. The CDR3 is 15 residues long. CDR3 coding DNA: TGCAGTGCTAGAGATGGACTAGCGGGACCCTACGAGCAGTACTTC. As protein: CSARDGLAGPYEQYF.

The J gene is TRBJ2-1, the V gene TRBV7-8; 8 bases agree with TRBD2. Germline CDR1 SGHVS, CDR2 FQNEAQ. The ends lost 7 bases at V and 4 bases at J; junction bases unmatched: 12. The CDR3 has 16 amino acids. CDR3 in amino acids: CASTLSGLALYNEQFF. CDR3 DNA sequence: TGTGCCAGCACCCTTTCTGGACTAGCACTTTACAATGAGCAGTTCTTC.

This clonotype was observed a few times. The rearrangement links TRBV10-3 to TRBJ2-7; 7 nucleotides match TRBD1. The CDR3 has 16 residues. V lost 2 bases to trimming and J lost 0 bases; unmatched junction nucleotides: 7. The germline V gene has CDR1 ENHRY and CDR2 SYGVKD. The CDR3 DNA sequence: TGTGCCATCAGTGAGACCTACAGGGGCGACTCCTACGAGCAGTACGTC. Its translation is CAISETYRGDSYEQYV.

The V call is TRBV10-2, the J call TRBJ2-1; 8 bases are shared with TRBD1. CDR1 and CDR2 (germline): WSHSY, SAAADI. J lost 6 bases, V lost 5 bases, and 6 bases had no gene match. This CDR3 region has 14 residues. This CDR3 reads CASSRQGRFNEQFF. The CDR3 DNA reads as TGCGCCAGCAGTAGACAGGGGAGGTTCAATGAGCAGTTCTTC.

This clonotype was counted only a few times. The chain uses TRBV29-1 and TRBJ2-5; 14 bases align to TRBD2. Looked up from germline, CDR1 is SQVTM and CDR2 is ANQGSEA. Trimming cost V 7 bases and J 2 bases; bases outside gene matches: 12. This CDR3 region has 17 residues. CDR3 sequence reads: CSATSGRALGGQETQYF. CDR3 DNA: TGCAGCGCGACTAGCGGGAGGGCCCTGGGGGGGCAAGAGACCCAGTACTTC.